This T cell receptor (beta chain) was recovered during a study of blood T cell repertoires in COVID-19. Study overall: PBMCs, B-cell-depleted T cells, or T cells were the source of the cDNA or gDNA that made up the material.

The table came from immunoSEQ multiplex PCR; TCRdb's copy has only in-frame clones and leaves some out. The sample gives under 300,000 clones, approximately 83% of which show up once; around 2% is in the top ten. The sample consisted of peripheral blood. The receptor was derived from a man aged 25-40 years who had recovered from COVID-19.

The CDR3 region is CATSRDGPDRGYTF. In DNA, the CDR3 is TGTGCCACCAGCAGAGATGGGCCAGATCGCGGCTACACCTTC. The chain couples TRBV15 to TRBJ1-2; D remains unclear. Germline assignment: CDR1 LNHNV and CDR2 YYDKDF (reference sequence). V lost 0 bases and J 8 bases, leaving 13 bases between the germline ends. This CDR3 has 14 residues.